This T cell receptor (beta chain) was identified in a study of regulatory T cells in long-lasting Graves disease. A remark on this clonotype: An end of the junction differs from the germline gene, which may be a read error.

The time point is: newly diagnosed GD, antithyroid drugs for less than 3 months. The TCR library used RNA extracted from PBMCs. iRepertoire HTBI primers and Arm-PCR of CDR3 regions built TCR beta libraries. TCRdb reprocessed the multiplex PCR reads via MiXCR and lists one record per CDR3 protein. The sample carries about 420,000 distinct CDR3 sequences, less than 20% recorded once. The CDR3 contains 18 residues. Looked up from germline, CDR1 is MNHEY and CDR2 is SMNVEV (reference sequence). The sample also formed part of further work on T cells in Graves' hyperthyroidism and ophthalmopathy.

The sequenced sample was peripheral blood mononuclear cells (PBMCs), obtained at new diagnosis, from a patient treated with antithyroid drugs. This TCR was sampled from a woman under 30 with Graves disease. The genes are TRBV27 and TRBJ2-7, with a possible D match to TRBD2 (6 bases). The CDR3 here is CASSLRWLGDLATYVQYF. The CDR3 DNA follows: TGTGCCAGCAGTTTAAGATGGTTGGGGGACTTGGCTACCTACGTGCAGTACTTC.